What follows is one T cell receptor beta chain and its context. The antigen remains undetermined. The sample comes from a study of early stage breast cancer tumors. Overall study context: Most invasive tumors, twelve of 16, were ER+/PR+/HER2-. Invasive lobular carcinomas made up about 30% of the 12 ER+/PR+/HER2- tumors.

Regarding the study as a whole: In about 85% of the 16 patients, blood comparison separated tumor from normal breast. Tumors had about 2.4-fold higher T cell density and higher clonality than adjacent normal breast tissue.

Method: immunoSEQ multiplex PCR; TCRdb's copy keeps in-frame clones and lacks some. The repertoire has about 25,000 clones, roughly 67% of them found once; the top ten carry less than 10%. The CDR3 is 11 residues long. The sample was breast tumor tissue. The source is a person in their sixties with breast cancer. The V and J genes are TRBV21-1 and TRBJ2-3; TRBD2, the D gene given by the table, was not confirmed from the DNA. TRBV21-1 is labeled a pseudogene. Written as DNA, the CDR3 is TGTGCCATTTCGAGCGGAGATACGCAGTATTTT. Translation: CAISSGDTQYF.